This entry lists 11 T cell receptor beta chains sequenced from one sample in a study of T-cell reconstitution after alpha-beta-depleted transplantation in children. Unique molecular identifiers were used to barcode this TCRbeta library. TCRdb reprocessed the PCR reads with MiXCR, giving one entry per CDR3 protein. The repertoire has about 980,000 distinct CDR3 sequences, around 30% of them found once; the top ten carry over 25%. This specimen was PBMCs, mostly from graft donor cells, taken 360 days after TCRalphabeta/CD19-depleted stem cell transplant. These receptors were taken from a boy in the first two years of life who had a stem cell transplant for SCID, so the T cells may come from the graft donor.

This clonotype was found a few times. The J gene is TRBJ2-4, the V gene TRBV20-1, with D possibly called TRBD1 or TRBD2 (6 bases each). Trimming shortened V by 1 base and J by 5 bases, and 12 bases separated the two germline ends. The CDR3 totals 14 residues. Germline V lookup: CDR1 DFQATT, CDR2 SNEGSKA (reference sequence). The CDR3 here is CSARVEGGQNIQYF. The CDR3 DNA reads as TGCAGTGCTAGAGTCGAGGGGGGACAAAACATTCAGTACTTC.

CDR3 in amino acids: CATAEPYEQYF. The CDR3 bases are TGTGCCACCGCAGAGCCCTACGAGCAGTACTTC. This chain joins TRBV10-3 and TRBJ2-7, with no clear D. Trimming removed 10 bases at V and 2 bases at J, with 9 bases between. The CDR3 is 11 residues long. The germline CDR1 and CDR2 sequences are ENHRY and SYGVKD.

This clonotype has more than one count but fewer than ten. CDR3: CASSPLGRGTGELFF. Here the CDR3 DNA reads TGCGCCAGCAGCCCCCTCGGCCGAGGGACCGGGGAGCTGTTTTTT. The chain is built from TRBV4-1 and TRBJ2-2; maybe TRBD2 (5 bases). CDR1 MGHRA and CDR2 YSYEKL come from the germline V gene. This CDR3 is 15 amino acids long. Trimming removed 4 bases from V and 5 bases from J, with 14 bases in between.

The rearrangement uses TRBV5-1 and TRBJ2-2; TRBD1 matches 8 bases. Germline V lookup: CDR1 SGHRS, CDR2 YFSETQ. There are 16 residues in the CDR3. Losses at the gene ends were 4 bases for V and 3 bases for J; bases not matched to a gene: 8. CDR3 DNA sequence: TGCGCCAGCAGCCCGATGACAGGGGAGGACACCGGGGAGCTGTTTTTT. Translated: CASSPMTGEDTGELFF.

The chain carries TRBV6-6 and TRBJ2-5; 7 positions match TRBD2. CDR3 length equals 13 residues. V lost 0 bases and J lost 7; bases outside the gene matches: 2. Germline loops: CDR1 MNHNY, CDR2 SVGAGI (reference sequence). The CDR3 DNA follows: TGTGCCAGCAGTTACTCTCGCGGGGGGACCCAGTACTTC. This translates into CASSYSRGGTQYF.

The chain's CDR3 is CATSPSSSEYSNQPQHF. The CDR3 DNA follows: TGTGCCACCAGCCCCTCTAGTTCCGAGTATAGCAATCAGCCCCAGCATTTT. This chain connects TRBV15 to TRBJ1-5; D call uncertain. The V end was cut by 5 bases, the J end by 0 bases, with 17 bases between. CDR1 LNHNV and CDR2 YYDKDF come from the germline V gene (reference sequence). The CDR3 length is 17 residues.

This clonotype was picked up a small number of times. CDR3 amino acids: CASSRILPSGGNEQFF. CDR3 DNA sequence: TGCGCCAGCAGCCGGATCCTCCCCAGCGGGGGCAATGAGCAGTTCTTC. The chain combines TRBV4-1 with TRBJ2-1, with 8 bases lining up with TRBD2. Germline V gene data show CDR1 as MGHRA and CDR2 as YSYEKL. The CDR3 has 16 residues. J lost 6 bases, V lost 4 bases, and 11 bases had no gene match.

This clonotype was picked up a small number of times. The rearrangement joins TRBV5-1 to TRBJ2-6, with unresolved D. V lost 1 base and J lost 0, with 5 bases in between. CDR3 length: 15 amino acids. Germline CDR1 is SGHRS and CDR2 is YFSETQ. The CDR3 loop is CASSLKSSGANVLTF. The CDR3 DNA sequence: TGCGCCAGCAGCTTGAAGAGCTCTGGGGCCAACGTCCTGACTTTC.

This clonotype was recorded a few times. The chain combines TRBV5-1 with TRBJ2-1; D gene uncertain. CDR1 and CDR2 (germline): SGHRS, YFSETQ. The CDR3 spans 18 residues. V was clipped by 6 bases and J by 5 bases, with 27 bases between them. CDR3 DNA: TGCGCCAGCAATAACCCCATGCGAGGCGCCCCCGGCAACAATGAGCAGTTCTTC. Translation: CASNNPMRGAPGNNEQFF.

The V call is TRBV12-3 or TRBV12-4, the J call TRBJ2-2; D remains unclear. The CDR3 totals 17 residues. Trimming left V 4 bases short and J 0 bases short, with 15 bases between. CDR3 loop: CASSYGWGNPNTGELFF. The CDR3 nucleotides read TGTGCCAGCAGTTACGGGTGGGGAAACCCGAACACCGGGGAGCTGTTTTTT.

This clonotype occurred a few times. The V call is TRBV2, the J call TRBJ2-6; D may match TRBD1 or TRBD2 (5 bases each). The germline CDR1 and CDR2 sequences are SNHLY and FYNNEI. V lost 10 bases to trimming and J lost 0 bases, with 10 bases between them. CDR3 length: 14 amino acids. CDR3 bases: TGTGCCACCGGGACGGCCTCTGGGGCCAACGTCCTGACTTTC. This encodes CATGTASGANVLTF.